Each of the 29 T cell receptor beta chains below was sequenced from the same sample in a study of long-term antiretroviral therapy in people with HIV. immunoSEQ v3.0 was run at survey level. The data were produced by immunoSEQ multiplex PCR, yet TCRdb's version contains in-frame clones alone and is incomplete. Of more than 20,000 clones listed, more than 85% are singletons. This sample comprised unsorted PBMCs, obtained 1.9 years after starting antiretroviral therapy. These receptors were taken from a woman aged 25 to 39 with HIV.

The chain carries TRBV18 and TRBJ2-2; no reliable D call. Trimming cost V 3 bases and J 0 bases, with 14 bases left between them. The germline gives CDR1 KGHSH, CDR2 LQKENI. The CDR3 totals 17 residues. The CDR3 loop reads CASSPPRGGANTGELFF. DNA of the CDR3: TGTGCCAGCTCACCCCCTCGCGGTGGGGCGAACACCGGGGAGCTGTTTTTT.

The rearrangement links TRBV7-8 to TRBJ2-7; TRBD1 matches at 12 bases. Germline V CDR1 and CDR2: SGHVS, FQNEAQ. With 3 bases clipped from V and 7 bases from J, the junction kept 7 bases outside the gene matches. This CDR3 contains 15 residues. Here the CDR3 DNA reads TGTGCCAGCAGCTTGCGGGACAGGGGGCCTCGGGAGCAGTACGTC. Its protein is CASSLRDRGPREQYV.

This chain uses TRBV10-1 with TRBJ2-5; D possibly corresponds to TRBD1 (5 bases). The CDR3 runs to 13 residues. The V end was cut by 4 bases, the J end by 3 bases, with 9 bases between. Germline V gives CDR1 WNHNN, CDR2 SYGVQD (reference sequence). The CDR3 loop reads CASSGTPKETQYF. In DNA form, the CDR3 reads TGCGCCAGCAGTGGGACACCAAAAGAGACCCAGTACTTC.

V gene TRBV19 combines with J gene TRBJ2-2; no firm D call. Trimming removed 8 bases at V and 0 bases at J, with 22 bases between. Germline-derived CDR1 and CDR2 are LNHDA and SQIVND (reference sequence). The CDR3 has 18 residues. CDR3 loop: CASAATTYSLPNTGELFF. CDR3 DNA: TGTGCCAGTGCCGCGACGACTTACTCCCTCCCGAACACCGGGGAGCTGTTTTTT.

The chain joins TRBV6-6 to TRBJ2-6, with TRBD1 as a possible D gene (7 bases). The CDR3 is 15 residues long. Trimming removed 0 bases at V and 8 bases at J, with 11 bases between. Germline assignment: CDR1 MNHNY and CDR2 SVGAGI (reference sequence). CDR3 sequence: CASSYSSGGTNVLTF. CDR3 nucleotide sequence: TGTGCCAGCAGTTACTCGTCAGGGGGGACCAACGTCCTGACTTTC.

The chain couples TRBV6-1 to TRBJ2-3; 8 nucleotides match TRBD1. V dropped 5 bases and J dropped 2; count of bases not matched to a gene: 3. The CDR3 runs to 14 residues. Germline values: CDR1 MNHNS, CDR2 SASEGT. The CDR3 bases are TGTGCCAGCAGTAGACAGGGGCCCACAGATACGCAGTATTTT. It codes for CASSRQGPTDTQYF.

The V gene is TRBV2, the J gene TRBJ2-6; possibly TRBD1 for D (5 bases). The V end lost 6 bases, the J end lost 0 bases, and 18 bases lay between the germline ends. This CDR3 is built from 18 residues. Germline V CDR1 and CDR2: SNHLY, FYNNEI. CDR3 nucleotide sequence: TGTGCCAGCAGCAAGGTAGGGGAAAGGGCCTCTGGGGCCAACGTCCTGACTTTC. Protein: CASSKVGERASGANVLTF.

This clone was recorded once. This chain links TRBV7-2 with TRBJ2-1; maybe TRBD2 (6 bases). Germline-derived CDR1 and CDR2 are SGHTA and FQGNSA. This CDR3 contains 13 residues. Trimming stripped 4 bases from V and 10 bases from J, with 14 bases between. The DNA of the CDR3 is TGTGCCAGCAGCTCCTGGGACTCCAGGGAGCAGTTCTTC. This encodes CASSSWDSREQFF.

V usage is TRBV5-1 and J usage is TRBJ1-2, with a weak D call TRBD1 (6 bases). Germline V gene data show CDR1 as SGHRS and CDR2 as YFSETQ. The V gene lost 6 bases and the J gene lost 5 bases, with 38 bases spanning the gap. This CDR3 comprises 21 residues. This CDR3 reads CASTELLTTGFSGGGLYGYTF. The CDR3 coding sequence is TGCGCCAGCACCGAGCTTCTTACTACAGGGTTTTCTGGGGGCGGTTTATATGGCTACACCTTC.

This clone appeared once. The genes are TRBV11-2 and TRBJ1-1; D perhaps matches TRBD1 (6 bases). The germline V gene has CDR1 SGHAT and CDR2 FQNNGV. V was cut by 2 bases and J by 2 bases, with 12 bases left in between. This CDR3 spans 15 amino acids. Here the CDR3 DNA reads TGTGCCAGCAGCTTAAACCAGGGGCCAAACACTGAAGCTTTCTTT. Its protein product is CASSLNQGPNTEAFF.

V usage is TRBV27 and J usage is TRBJ2-7; D not resolved. Germline V lookup: CDR1 MNHEY, CDR2 SMNVEV (reference sequence). Trimming left V 2 bases short and J 2 bases short, with 7 bases between. The CDR3 covers 13 residues. CDR3 sequence reads: CASSLAGPYEQYF. The DNA of the CDR3 is TGTGCCAGCAGTTTAGCTGGCCCCTACGAGCAGTACTTC.

This clone appeared once. This rearrangement joins TRBV18 to TRBJ1-3; 9 bases are a match to TRBD1. V shed 2 bases and J 7 bases; nucleotides not matched to a gene: 0. CDR3 length equals 13 residues. Germline values: CDR1 KGHSH, CDR2 LQKENI. Written as DNA, the CDR3 is TGTGCCAGCTCACCAGGACAGGGGAACACCATATATTTT. Translating gives CASSPGQGNTIYF.

The genes are TRBV5-3 and TRBJ1-1; D is uncertain. TRBV5-3 is recorded as an ORF, its role being uncertain. Trimming shortened V by 0 bases and J by 0 bases, and 6 bases separated the two germline ends. The CDR3 runs 14 residues. The chain's CDR3 is CARSLDPMNTEAFF. The CDR3 nucleotides are TGTGCCAGAAGCTTGGATCCCATGAACACTGAAGCTTTCTTT.

V and J are TRBV27 and TRBJ1-5; 9 nucleotides agree with TRBD1. With V trimmed by 5 bases and J by 3 bases, 11 bases remained unmatched. The germline V gene has CDR1 MNHEY and CDR2 SMNVEV (reference sequence). CDR3 length equals 17 residues. The CDR3 loop reads CASSALGTGSNNQPQHF. The CDR3 DNA reads as TGTGCCAGCAGTGCCCTCGGGACAGGGTCTAACAATCAGCCCCAGCATTTT.

V is TRBV18 and J is TRBJ2-5; D is unclear. Trimming shortened V by 6 bases and J by 3 bases, and 5 bases separated the two germline ends. CDR1 is KGHSH and CDR2 is LQKENI in the germline V gene. CDR3 length equals 11 residues. Written as DNA, the CDR3 is TGTGCCAGCTCCCAGGAAGAGACCCAGTACTTC. It specifies CASSQEETQYF.

J is TRBJ2-3 and V is TRBV2, with 8 bases aligning to TRBD1. The CDR3 is made up of 16 amino acids. V trimming: 5 bases; J trimming: 6 bases; junction bases outside the gene matches: 13. The V gene's germline CDR1 is SNHLY and CDR2 FYNNEI. As DNA, the CDR3 is TGTGCCAGCAGTCTTACACTCGGACAGGGAACGGATACGCAGTATTTT. This translates into CASSLTLGQGTDTQYF.

The rearrangement joins TRBV9 to TRBJ2-3, with TRBD2 matching 12 bases. Germline lookup yields CDR1 SGDLS and CDR2 YYNGEE. The length of the CDR3 is 17 residues. After removal of 4 bases from V and 0 bases from J, the junction contained 6 bases not matched to a gene. The CDR3 loop is CASSITTSGGSTDTQYF. The DNA of the CDR3 is TGTGCCAGCAGCATTACGACTAGCGGGGGAAGCACAGATACGCAGTATTTT.

The chain employs TRBV11-2 and TRBJ2-2; tentative D call: TRBD1 (6 bases). The CDR3 is made up of 13 amino acids. Trimming cost V 3 bases and J 5 bases, with 7 bases left between them. Germline CDR1 reads SGHAT; CDR2 reads FQNNGV. CDR3 coding DNA: TGTGCCAGCAGCTTCAGGGGTACCGGGGAGCTGTTTTTT. Translated: CASSFRGTGELFF. The entire variable domain, with the rest obtained from reference TRBV11-2 and TRBJ2-2, is as follows: EAGVAQSPRYKIIEKRQSVAFWCNPISGHATLYWYQQILGQGPKLLIQFQNNGVVDDSQLPKDRFSAERLKGVDSTLKIQPAKLEDSAVYLCASSFRGTGELFFGEGSRLTVL.

The chain is built from TRBV19 and TRBJ1-6, with D tentatively TRBD1 (6 bases). Looked up from germline, CDR1 is LNHDA and CDR2 is SQIVND (reference sequence). This CDR3 is 13 amino acids long. V was trimmed by 6 bases and J by 7 bases, leaving 10 bases between them. DNA of the CDR3: TGTGCCAGTAGAGGACAGTTCAATTCACCCCTCCACTTT. Its translation: CASRGQFNSPLHF. Full variable domain (remainder filled in from reference TRBV19 and TRBJ1-6): DGGITQSPKYLFRKEGQNVTLSCEQNLNHDAMYWYRQDPGQGLRLIYYSQIVNDFQKGDIAEGYSVSREKKESFPLTVTSAQKNPTAFYLCASRGQFNSPLHFGNGTRLTVT.

The chain combines TRBV12-5 with TRBJ2-5, with a weak D call TRBD1 (6 bases). CDR1 is LGHNT and CDR2 is FRNRAP in the germline V gene. The CDR3 length is 17 residues. The V end was cut by 5 bases, the J end by 4 bases, with 23 bases between. In nucleotides, the CDR3 is TGTGCTAGTGGTCCAACAGGGAGTGTATTAAGTGCAGAGACCCAGTACTTC. Residues: CASGPTGSVLSAETQYF. Looking up the rest from reference TRBV12-5 and TRBJ2-5 gives the full variable domain: DARVTQTPRHKVTEMGQEVTMRCQPILGHNTVFWYRQTMMQGLELLAYFRNRAPLDDSGMPKDRFSAEMPDATLATLKIQPSEPRDSAVYFCASGPTGSVLSAETQYFGPGTRLLVL.

The genes are TRBV2 and TRBJ1-1; D is unclear. Looked up from germline, CDR1 is SNHLY and CDR2 is FYNNEI. V dropped 5 bases and J dropped 2 bases, with 6 bases sitting between them. The CDR3 has 12 amino acids. The DNA of the CDR3 is TGTGCCAGCAGTTTGAGAAACACTGAAGCTTTCTTT. This gives the protein CASSLRNTEAFF.

The V gene is TRBV5-6, the J gene TRBJ1-2; a possible D gene is TRBD1 (6 bases). The CDR3 loop spans 14 amino acids. The germline V gene has CDR1 SGHDT and CDR2 YYEEEE. V was clipped by 4 bases and J by 6 bases, with 16 bases between them. In DNA form, the CDR3 reads TGTGCCAGCAGCCAAACCGTCGACAGGCATGGCTACACCTTC. Protein: CASSQTVDRHGYTF.

This chain uses TRBV4-2 with TRBJ1-2; 7 bases map to TRBD1. This CDR3 is 15 amino acids long. The trim removed 1 base at V and 4 bases at J, leaving 6 bases unmatched. Germline V CDR1 and CDR2: LGHNA, YNFKEQ. This chain's CDR3 is CASSQGDREAYGYTF. The CDR3 DNA is TGTGCCAGCAGCCAAGGTGACAGGGAGGCCTATGGCTACACCTTC.

DNA of the CDR3: TGTGCCAGTAGTACGGGACTACTAAACACCGGGGAGCTGTTTTTT. Translating it yields CASSTGLLNTGELFF. V is TRBV19 and J is TRBJ2-2; 7 positions agree with TRBD2. The CDR3 is 15 amino acids. Per the germline V gene, CDR1 is LNHDA and CDR2 is SQIVND (reference sequence). The V gene end was trimmed by 4 bases and the J gene end by 2 bases; junction bases not matched to a gene: 4.

The gene calls are TRBV5-6 and TRBJ1-1; D may be TRBD1 (6 bases). This CDR3 is built from 14 residues. V gave up 0 bases and J gave up 5 bases, with 11 bases separating them. Looked up from germline, CDR1 is SGHDT and CDR2 is YYEEEE. CDR3: CASSLGGGKTEAFF. The CDR3 region has the DNA TGTGCCAGCAGCTTGGGAGGGGGGAAGACTGAAGCTTTCTTT.

The V gene is TRBV13, the J gene TRBJ2-3, with 7 bases lining up with TRBD2. Germline CDR1 and CDR2: PRHDT and FYEKMQ (reference sequence). The trim removed 4 bases at V and 2 bases at J, leaving 12 bases unmatched. This CDR3 is 17 amino acids long. This CDR3 reads CASSSILLADDTDTQYF. Written as DNA, the CDR3 is TGTGCCAGCAGCTCCATTTTGCTAGCGGATGACACAGATACGCAGTATTTT.

The chain combines TRBV7-8 with TRBJ1-2; D gene uncertain. Looked up from germline, CDR1 is SGHVS and CDR2 is FQNEAQ. Trimming removed 1 base at V and 3 bases at J, with 12 bases between. The CDR3 consists of 15 residues. CDR3 amino acids: CASSLVGQAHYGYTF. Here the CDR3 DNA reads TGTGCCAGCAGCTTAGTTGGGCAAGCACACTATGGCTACACCTTC.

This clone was seen only a few times. The V gene is TRBV5-6, the J gene TRBJ1-6; no clear D gene. The germline V gene encodes CDR1 SGHDT and CDR2 YYEEEE. CDR3 length: 13 amino acids. V lost 0 bases, J lost 10 bases, and 8 bases lay in between. The CDR3 sequence: CASSLASQSPLHF. The CDR3 DNA follows: TGTGCCAGCAGCTTGGCGAGCCAATCACCCCTCCACTTT. Filled out from reference TRBV5-6 and TRBJ1-6, the complete variable domain reads DAGVTQSPTHLIKTRGQQVTLRCSPKSGHDTVSWYQQALGQGPQFIFQYYEEEERQRGNFPDRFSGHQFPNYSSELNVNALLLGDSALYLCASSLASQSPLHFGNGTRLTVT.

Here the CDR3 DNA reads TGTGCCAGCAGTTACTCGGCAGCCGGTAATCAGCCCCAGCATTTT. Amino acids: CASSYSAAGNQPQHF. The chain has TRBV6-5 and TRBJ1-5; D is unresolved. Per the germline V gene, CDR1 is MNHEY and CDR2 is SVGAGI. This CDR3 is built from 15 residues. The V and J ends lost 0 bases and 4 bases respectively, with 10 bases between them.